Here is one T cell receptor (beta chain) with its context. Its antigen remains unidentified. V lost 7 bases, J lost 4 bases, and 10 bases lay in between. This CDR3 comprises 13 residues. The germline V gene encodes CDR1 ENHRY and CDR2 SYGVKD. The sample comes from a study of a mutant IDH1 vaccine in newly diagnosed glioma. Study-level information: Earlier treatment was radiotherapy, temozolomide, or both, with most getting both.

General study results and limits: Pseudoprogression seemingly bore no relation to changes in top peripheral T cell clonotypes. Vaccine-induced immune responses were detected in approximately 92% of patients.

Time point specified: baseline, week 1 (first vaccination visit). Regarding treatment: pre-vaccination baseline after standard-of-care therapy. The study enrolled donors with new WHO grade 3 or 4 IDH1-mutant, ATRX-lost astrocytomas. Here immunoSEQ multiplex PCR was the method, and the copy in TCRdb shows in-frame clones only, minus some. There are over 55,000 clones in the sample; 83% occur only once, and about 4.8% lies in the top ten. The material sequenced was peripheral blood mononuclear cells (PBMCs), taken from a glioma patient treated with radiotherapy, temozolomide or both. The chain employs TRBV10-3 and TRBJ1-4; D remains ambiguous. The receptor comes from a woman aged 18-30 years with glioma. Some clones in this sample may be carry-over from other donors' samples. CDR3 DNA: TGTGCCATCACCTCAGATCTTAATGAAAAACTGTTTTTT. This gives the protein CAITSDLNEKLFF.